A selection of T cell receptor beta chains follows, all from one sample in a study of naive and memory T cell subsets. TCRdb analysed the UMI-ligation and nested PCR reads with MiXCR anew, one entry per CDR3 protein. The table has over 80,000 distinct CDR3 sequences, about 11% seen once. Specimen: naive CD4+ T cells from blood. These receptors all stem from a human donor in good health. Each CDR3 is given with its conserved first and last residue. A D gene is named only where the DNA matches it firmly. Clone size is given for some rows only: seen once, a few or many times, or a class if the clone is expanded.

NA | TRBJ2-1 | TRBV14 | NA | TGTGCCAGCAGCCAAGGGCGGGGCAGGGCGAATGAGCAGTTCTTC | CASSQGRGRANEQFF
many | TRBJ2-5 | TRBV9 | NA | TGTGCCAGCAGCGTAAGCCCCTCGGAGACCCAGTACTTC | CASSVSPSETQYF
few | TRBJ2-5 | TRBV12-3/TRBV12-4 | NA | TGTGCCAGCAGTTTTTCGTCAGAGACCCAGTACTTC | CASSFSSETQYF
many | TRBJ2-7 | TRBV7-2 | NA | TGTGCCAGCAGCCGTGGCAGGGAAGGCTACGAGCAGTACTTC | CASSRGREGYEQYF
once | TRBJ1-5 | TRBV21-1 | NA | TGTGCCAGCAGTAAGGACAGGGAAGTCGATCAGCCCCAGCATTTT | CASSKDREVDQPQHF
many | TRBJ2-2 | TRBV6-2/TRBV6-3 | NA | TGTGCCAGCAGTCGCGGGGATACCGACACCGGGGAGCTGTTTTTT | CASSRGDTDTGELFF
many | TRBJ2-7 | TRBV4-3 | NA | TGCGCCAGCAGCCATGTTCCGGGGTACGAGCAGTACTTC | CASSHVPGYEQYF
NA | TRBJ1-2 | TRBV27 | TRBD1 | TGTGCCAGCAGTTTGACAGGGGCAGGTGGCTACACCTTC | CASSLTGAGGYTF
few | TRBJ2-4 | TRBV15 | TRBD2 | TGTGCCACCAGCAGAAACCCCGGGACTAGCGGGGGGGCAGGTCACATTCAGTACTTC | CATSRNPGTSGGAGHIQYF
NA | TRBJ1-1 | TRBV18 | NA | TGTGCCAGCTCACCCTCCGTTAGACAGAACACTGAAGCTTTCTTT | CASSPSVRQNTEAFF
few | TRBJ2-2 | TRBV7-2 | NA | TGTGCCAGCAGCTTAGTTCCAGGGGTCACCGGGGAGCTGTTTTTT | CASSLVPGVTGELFF
few | TRBJ2-5 | TRBV14 | NA | TGTGCCAGCAGCCAAGGCTCCAGCAGCTACCAAGAGACCCAGTACTTC | CASSQGSSSYQETQYF
many | TRBJ1-5 | TRBV18 | NA | TGTGCCAGCTCACCAGGGCCGAATCAGCCCCAGCATTTT | CASSPGPNQPQHF
NA | TRBJ1-2 | TRBV30 | NA | TGTGCCTACCTGACTGCCGACAGCTATGGCTACACCTTC | CAYLTADSYGYTF
NA | TRBJ2-7 | TRBV7-9 | NA | TGTGCCAGCAGCGATGCCTACGAGCAGTACTTC | CASSDAYEQYF
many | TRBJ2-7 | TRBV28 | NA | TGTGCCACCCAGGAAGCAGGGCTCTCCTACGAGCAGTACTTC | CATQEAGLSYEQYF
NA | TRBJ1-3 | TRBV12-3/TRBV12-4 | NA | TGTGCCAGCAAAGACTTCCGGCGTAAAAACACCATATATTTT | CASKDFRRKNTIYF
NA | TRBJ1-1 | TRBV7-9 | TRBD1 | TGTGCCAGCAGCTTAAAGGGGGCTCAGAGAACTGAAGCTTTCTTT | CASSLKGAQRTEAFF
few | TRBJ1-2 | TRBV20-1 | NA | TGCAGTGCGACGGGGGCAATGTATGGCTACACCTTC | CSATGAMYGYTF
few | TRBJ2-3 | TRBV11-3 | TRBD1 | TGTGCCAGCAGGGGACAGCCCACAGATACGCAGTATTTT | CASRGQPTDTQYF
many | TRBJ2-3 | TRBV5-1 | NA | TGCGCCAGCAGCTTGGGGGCGTCTAGCACAGATACGCAGTATTTT | CASSLGASSTDTQYF
NA | TRBJ2-1 | TRBV20-1 | NA | TGCAGTGCTAGAGAATGGAGAGGCAATGAGCAGTTCTTC | CSAREWRGNEQFF
many | TRBJ2-7 | TRBV20-1 | NA | TGCAGTGCTAGAGGGGCCTATTCTTACTACGAGCAGTACTTC | CSARGAYSYYEQYF
few | TRBJ2-7 | TRBV29-1 | NA | TGCAGCGTTGTACTAAGACCCTACGAGCAGTACTTC | CSVVLRPYEQYF
NA | TRBJ2-3 | TRBV2 | NA | TGTGCCAGCAGGGGGGACAGCACAGATACGCAGTATTTT | CASRGDSTDTQYF
NA | TRBJ2-7 | TRBV21-1 | NA | TGTGCCAGCAGCCAGGGACAGGCCCTCTACGAGCAGTACTTC | CASSQGQALYEQYF
NA | TRBJ2-6 | TRBV19 | NA | TGTGCCAGTAGTAGACCCGGGCGCTCTGGGGCCAACGTCCTGACTTTC | CASSRPGRSGANVLTF
few | TRBJ1-5 | TRBV12-3/TRBV12-4 | NA | TGTGCCAGCAGTTTCAGGGGCCATCAGCCCCAGCATTTT | CASSFRGHQPQHF
few | TRBJ2-7 | TRBV6-2/TRBV6-3 | TRBD2 | TGTGCCAGCAGTTACGGCGCGGGAGTTGTTAACGAGCAGTACTTC | CASSYGAGVVNEQYF